Each of the 14 T cell receptor beta chains below was sequenced from the same sample in a study of blood T cell repertoires in COVID-19. Sequencing used immunoSEQ multiplex PCR; TCRdb keeps in-frame clones, though not all of them. The table has 300,000 to 350,000 clones, about 86% seen once. Input material: peripheral blood. The receptor set was obtained from a man aged 25 to 40 with active or convalescent COVID-19.

The chain combines TRBV18 with TRBJ2-1, with 8 bases identical to TRBD1. After removal of 6 bases from V and 9 bases from J, the junction contained 13 bases not matched to a gene. CDR1 KGHSH and CDR2 LQKENI come from the germline V gene. The CDR3 extends over 15 amino acids. The CDR3 bases are TGTGCCAGCTCGCAAGGGACAGGCGTGGGTGGTGAGCAGTTCTTC. This encodes CASSQGTGVGGEQFF.

In regard to this clone: The sample has other DNA sequences that encode this CDR3 too. In DNA, the CDR3 is TGCAGCGTAGGCGGTGGAACTGAAGCTTTCTTT. Encoded protein: CSVGGGTEAFF. This chain uses TRBV29-1 with TRBJ1-1; no reliable D call. The V gene lost 6 bases and the J gene lost 5 bases, with 10 bases spanning the gap. Germline CDR1 and CDR2: SQVTM and ANQGSEA. CDR3 length: 11 amino acids.

The chain carries TRBV6-5 and TRBJ1-2, with 7 bases aligning to TRBD1. From germline, CDR1 is MNHEY and CDR2 SVGAGI. CDR3 length equals 13 residues. The V segment lost 7 bases and the J segment 4 bases; nucleotides outside the gene matches: 6. CDR3 loop: CASTLGQSYGYTF. In DNA, the CDR3 is TGTGCCAGCACCCTGGGACAGTCCTATGGCTACACCTTC.

Details on this clone: The junction shows a germline mismatch at one end, possibly a read error. This rearrangement joins TRBV3-1 (or the pseudogene TRBV3-2) to TRBJ2-1; 8 bases map to TRBD2. Germline V gene sequence: CDR1 LGHDT, CDR2 YNNKEL (reference sequence). The CDR3 has 15 amino acids. In DNA form, the CDR3 reads TGTGCCAGCACCCAATTTCGGGAGGGCTTCAATGAGCAGTTCTTC. Protein sequence: CASTQFREGFNEQFF.

On this clone: Germline and junction disagree at one end, which may indicate a read error. J is TRBJ1-1 and V is TRBV4-3, with no clear D. This CDR3 has 15 residues. Germline CDR1 is LGHNA and CDR2 is YSLEER. The CDR3 nucleotides read TGCGCCAGCAGCGAAGAGTTTCCGTTAAACACTGAAGCTTTCTTT. The encoded protein is CASSEEFPLNTEAFF.

This clone was observed a handful of times. V usage is TRBV18 and J usage is TRBJ1-1; 7 positions match TRBD1. Germline assignment: CDR1 KGHSH and CDR2 LQKENI. With V trimmed by 3 bases and J by 4 bases, 8 bases remained unmatched. CDR3 length: 15 amino acids. The DNA for the CDR3 is TGTGCCAGCTCACCGACCCAACAGGGGAGCACTGAAGCTTTCTTT. Encoded protein: CASSPTQQGSTEAFF.

This clone was seen a handful of times. The chain links TRBV7-9 to TRBJ1-2; TRBD1 matches at 8 bases. Germline CDR1 reads SEHNR; CDR2 reads FQNEAQ (reference sequence). Trimming took 5 bases from V and 4 from J; bases not matched to a gene: 6. The CDR3 has 14 residues. This chain's CDR3 is CASSARQGIYGYTF. The CDR3 DNA reads TGTGCCAGCAGCGCAAGACAGGGGATCTATGGCTACACCTTC.

The table lists this clone with a few counts. The chain uses TRBV5-1 and TRBJ2-1; possible D gene TRBD2, 7 bases. V shed 6 bases and J shed 7 bases, with 17 bases lying between them. CDR1 is SGHRS and CDR2 is YFSETQ in the germline V gene. The CDR3 extends over 14 amino acids. The CDR3 DNA reads TGCGCCAGCACTGGGGGCGGGAGAGGGAATGAGCAGTTCTTC. It translates to CASTGGGRGNEQFF. Complete variable domain (other parts from reference TRBV5-1 and TRBJ2-1): KAGVTQTPRYLIKTRGQQVTLSCSPISGHRSVSWYQQTPGQGLQFLFEYFSETQRNKGNFPGRFSGRQFSNSRSEMNVSTLELGDSALYLCASTGGGRGNEQFFGPGTRLTVL.

As DNA, the CDR3 is TGTGCCAGCGTCGGACAGGGGGATAGTGGCTACACCTTC. Translated, it gives CASVGQGDSGYTF. The V gene is TRBV9, the J gene TRBJ1-2; 10 bases are a match to TRBD1. V shed 7 bases and J 7 bases; nucleotides not matched to a gene: 7. Germline assignment: CDR1 SGDLS and CDR2 YYNGEE. This CDR3 region has 13 residues.

The chain couples TRBV9 to TRBJ2-4, with a weak D call TRBD2 (6 bases). CDR1 is SGDLS, CDR2 YYNGEE, per germline. V lost 0 bases and J 6 bases, leaving 10 bases between the germline ends. The CDR3 has 14 amino acids. CDR3: CASSVESSGNIQYF. The CDR3 nucleotides read TGTGCCAGCAGCGTAGAGAGTAGCGGAAACATTCAGTACTTC.

CDR3 sequence reads: CASRTGGRTDTQYF. The CDR3 DNA reads as TGTGCCAGCAGGACAGGGGGCCGCACAGATACGCAGTATTTT. The V and J genes are TRBV5-6 and TRBJ2-3, with 10 nucleotides matching TRBD1. Germline CDR1 and CDR2: SGHDT and YYEEEE. The V gene end was trimmed by 5 bases and the J gene end by 1 base; junction bases not matched to a gene: 1. The CDR3 loop spans 14 amino acids.

V gene TRBV7-2 combines with J gene TRBJ2-1; 9 bases agree with TRBD2. The V segment lost 4 bases and the J segment 9 bases; nucleotides outside the gene matches: 10. There are 15 residues in the CDR3. Germline loops: CDR1 SGHTA, CDR2 FQGNSA. The CDR3 region has the DNA TGTGCCAGCAGCTCCCTGGCGGGGGGGCGGGGTGAGCAGTTCTTC. This encodes CASSSLAGGRGEQFF.

J is TRBJ2-3 and V is TRBV11-2; 11 bases are shared with TRBD2. The CDR3 has 16 amino acids. From germline, CDR1 is SGHAT and CDR2 FQNNGV. V was clipped by 3 bases and J by 8 bases; unmatched bases: 10. Here the CDR3 reads CASSFSGGASFATQYF. In DNA form, the CDR3 reads TGTGCCAGCAGCTTTAGCGGGGGGGCGAGTTTTGCTACGCAGTATTTT.

V is TRBV5-4 and J is TRBJ2-7; 7 bases are a match to TRBD1. V was pared by 3 bases and J by 4 bases, with 4 bases of the junction left unmatched. The CDR3 loop spans 13 amino acids. The V gene's germline CDR1 is SGHNT and CDR2 YYREEE (reference sequence). The CDR3 protein is CASSSRQGYEQYF. The CDR3 bases are TGTGCCAGCAGCTCTAGACAGGGTTACGAGCAGTACTTC. Complete variable domain (other parts from reference TRBV5-4 and TRBJ2-7): ETGVTQSPTHLIKTRGQQVTLRCSSQSGHNTVSWYQQALGQGPQFIFQYYREEENGRGNFPPRFSGLQFPNYSSELNVNALELDDSALYLCASSSRQGYEQYFGPGTRLTVT.